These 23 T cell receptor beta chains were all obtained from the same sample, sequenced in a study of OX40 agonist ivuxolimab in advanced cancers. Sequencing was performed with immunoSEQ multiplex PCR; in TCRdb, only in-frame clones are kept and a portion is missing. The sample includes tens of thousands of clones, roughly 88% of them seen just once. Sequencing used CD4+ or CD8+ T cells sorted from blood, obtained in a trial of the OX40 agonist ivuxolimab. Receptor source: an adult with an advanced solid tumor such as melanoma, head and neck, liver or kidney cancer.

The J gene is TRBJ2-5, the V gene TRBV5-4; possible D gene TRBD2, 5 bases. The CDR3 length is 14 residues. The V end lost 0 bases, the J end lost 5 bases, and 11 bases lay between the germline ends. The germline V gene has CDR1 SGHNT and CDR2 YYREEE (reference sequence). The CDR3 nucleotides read TGTGCCAGCAGCTTGGGACTTAGGGAGGAGACCCAGTACTTC. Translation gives CASSLGLREETQYF.

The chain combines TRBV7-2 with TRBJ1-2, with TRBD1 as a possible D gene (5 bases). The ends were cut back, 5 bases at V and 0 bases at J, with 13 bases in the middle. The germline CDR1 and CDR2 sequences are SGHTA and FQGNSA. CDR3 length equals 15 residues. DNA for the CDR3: TGTGCCAGCAGCCCCGGCGACAGTTCTAACTATGGCTACACCTTC. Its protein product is CASSPGDSSNYGYTF.

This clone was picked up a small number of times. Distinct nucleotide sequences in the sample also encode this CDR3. CDR3 sequence reads: CASSPSEGLYNEQFF. The DNA of the CDR3 is TGTGCCAGCAGCCCGTCGGAGGGGTTGTACAATGAGCAGTTCTTC. V is TRBV11-3 and J is TRBJ2-1; tentative D call: TRBD2 (6 bases). From germline, CDR1 is SGHNT and CDR2 YENEEA. This CDR3 is built from 15 residues. V was cut by 5 bases and J by 4 bases, with 15 bases left in between.

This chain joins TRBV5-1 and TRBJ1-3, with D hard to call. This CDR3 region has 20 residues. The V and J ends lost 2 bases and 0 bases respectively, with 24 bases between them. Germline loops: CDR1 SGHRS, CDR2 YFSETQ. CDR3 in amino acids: CASSFGSLWTMEFSGNTIYF. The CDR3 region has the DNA TGCGCCAGCAGCTTTGGTTCTTTATGGACCATGGAGTTCTCTGGAAACACCATATATTTT.

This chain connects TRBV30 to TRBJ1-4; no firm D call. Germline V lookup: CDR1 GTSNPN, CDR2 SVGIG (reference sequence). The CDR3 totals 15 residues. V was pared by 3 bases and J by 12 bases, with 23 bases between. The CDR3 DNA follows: TGTGCCTGGAGCCGACCGCGGGCCCCCTTGTCTGAACTGTTTTTT. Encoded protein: CAWSRPRAPLSELFF.

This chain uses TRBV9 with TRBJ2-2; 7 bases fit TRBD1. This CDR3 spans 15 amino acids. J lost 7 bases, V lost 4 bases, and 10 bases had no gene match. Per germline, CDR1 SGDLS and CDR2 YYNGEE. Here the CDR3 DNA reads TGTGCCAGCAGCCCATCGGGACAGAACCTCGGGGAGCTGTTTTTT. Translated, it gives CASSPSGQNLGELFF.

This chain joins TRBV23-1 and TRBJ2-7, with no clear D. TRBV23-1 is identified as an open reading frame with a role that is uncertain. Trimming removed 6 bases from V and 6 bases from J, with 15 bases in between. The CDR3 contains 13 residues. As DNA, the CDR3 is TGCGCCAGCAGCCATTATTCCGAGTCCGAGCAGTACGTC. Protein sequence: CASSHYSESEQYV.

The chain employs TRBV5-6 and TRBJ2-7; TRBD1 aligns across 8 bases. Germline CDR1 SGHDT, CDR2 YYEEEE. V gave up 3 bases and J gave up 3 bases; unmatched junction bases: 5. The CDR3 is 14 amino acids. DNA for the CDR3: TGTGCCAGCAGCTCATCAGGGGGCTACTACGAGCAGTACTTC. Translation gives CASSSSGGYYEQYF.

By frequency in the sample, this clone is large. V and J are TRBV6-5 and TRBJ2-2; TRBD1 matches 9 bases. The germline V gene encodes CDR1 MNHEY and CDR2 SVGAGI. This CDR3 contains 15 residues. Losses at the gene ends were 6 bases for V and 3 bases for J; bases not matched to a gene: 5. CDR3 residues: CASSLRDRDTGELFF. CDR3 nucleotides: TGTGCCAGCAGCCTCCGGGACAGGGACACCGGGGAGCTGTTTTTT.

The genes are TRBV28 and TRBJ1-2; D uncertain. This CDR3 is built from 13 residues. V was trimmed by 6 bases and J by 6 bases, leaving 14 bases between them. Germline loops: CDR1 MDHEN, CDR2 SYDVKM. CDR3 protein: CASSYGSQDGYTF. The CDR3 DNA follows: TGTGCCAGCAGCTACGGATCCCAGGATGGCTACACCTTC.

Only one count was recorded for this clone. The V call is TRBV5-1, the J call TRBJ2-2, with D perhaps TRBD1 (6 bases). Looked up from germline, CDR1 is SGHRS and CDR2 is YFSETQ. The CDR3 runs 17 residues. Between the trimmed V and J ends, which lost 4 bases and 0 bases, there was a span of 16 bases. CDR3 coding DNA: TGCGCCAGCAGCCAGGTTTGGGCAGGGGCGAACACCGGGGAGCTGTTTTTT. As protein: CASSQVWAGANTGELFF.

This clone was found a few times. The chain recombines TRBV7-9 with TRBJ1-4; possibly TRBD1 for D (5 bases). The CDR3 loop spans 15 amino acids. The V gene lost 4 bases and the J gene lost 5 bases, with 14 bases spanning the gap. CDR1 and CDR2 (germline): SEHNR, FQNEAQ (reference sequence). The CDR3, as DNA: TGTGCCAGCAGCTCTAGTCAGGGTTTAAATGAAAAACTGTTTTTT. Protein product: CASSSSQGLNEKLFF.

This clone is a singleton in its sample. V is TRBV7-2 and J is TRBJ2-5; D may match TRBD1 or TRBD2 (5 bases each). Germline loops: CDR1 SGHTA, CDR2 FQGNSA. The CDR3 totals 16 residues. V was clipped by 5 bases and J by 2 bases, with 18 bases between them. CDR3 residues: CASSLKVGPGQETQYF. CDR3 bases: TGTGCCAGCAGCCTAAAGGTGGGGCCGGGGCAAGAGACCCAGTACTTC.

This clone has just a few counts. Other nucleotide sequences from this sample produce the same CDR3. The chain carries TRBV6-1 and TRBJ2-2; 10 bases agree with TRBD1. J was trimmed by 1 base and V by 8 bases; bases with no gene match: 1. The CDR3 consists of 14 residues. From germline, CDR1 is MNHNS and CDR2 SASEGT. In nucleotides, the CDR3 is TGTGCCAGCGGGACAGGGGTGAACACCGGGGAGCTGTTTTTT. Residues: CASGTGVNTGELFF.

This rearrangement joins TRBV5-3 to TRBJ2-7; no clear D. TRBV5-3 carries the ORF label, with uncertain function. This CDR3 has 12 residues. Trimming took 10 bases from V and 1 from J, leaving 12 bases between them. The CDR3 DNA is TGTGCCCCATCGCGGTTTTCCTACGAGCAGTACTTC. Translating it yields CAPSRFSYEQYF.

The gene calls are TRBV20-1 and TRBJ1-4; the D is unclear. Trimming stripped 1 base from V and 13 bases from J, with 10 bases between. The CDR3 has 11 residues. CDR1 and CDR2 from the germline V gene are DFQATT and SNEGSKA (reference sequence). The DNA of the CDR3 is TGCAGTGCTAGAGGACTGGGTGGACTGTTTTTT. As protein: CSARGLGGLFF.

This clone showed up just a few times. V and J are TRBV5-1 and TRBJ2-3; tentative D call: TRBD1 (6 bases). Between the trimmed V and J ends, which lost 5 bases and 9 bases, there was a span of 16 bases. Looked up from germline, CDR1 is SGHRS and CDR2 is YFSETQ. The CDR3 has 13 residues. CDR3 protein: CASRDPNRETQYF. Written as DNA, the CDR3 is TGCGCCAGCAGGGACCCCAACAGGGAGACGCAGTATTTT.

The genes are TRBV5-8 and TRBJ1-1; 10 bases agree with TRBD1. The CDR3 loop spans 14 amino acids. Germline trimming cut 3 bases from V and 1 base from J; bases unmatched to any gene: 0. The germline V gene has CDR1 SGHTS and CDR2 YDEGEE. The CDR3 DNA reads TGTGCCAGCAGCTGGGACAGGGGGAACACTGAAGCTTTCTTT. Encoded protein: CASSWDRGNTEAFF.

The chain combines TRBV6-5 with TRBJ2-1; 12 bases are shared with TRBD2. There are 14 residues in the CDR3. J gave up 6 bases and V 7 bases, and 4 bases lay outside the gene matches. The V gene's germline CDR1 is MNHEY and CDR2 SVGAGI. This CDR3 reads CASTGLAGSNEQFF. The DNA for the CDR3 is TGTGCCAGCACCGGACTAGCGGGGTCCAATGAGCAGTTCTTC.

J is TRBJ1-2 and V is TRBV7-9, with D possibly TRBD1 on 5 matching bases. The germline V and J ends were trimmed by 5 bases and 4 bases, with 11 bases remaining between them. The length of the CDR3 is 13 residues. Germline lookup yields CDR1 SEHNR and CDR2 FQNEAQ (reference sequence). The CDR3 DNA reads TGTGCCAGCAGCCCAGGGTCTGCCTATGGCTACACCTTC. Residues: CASSPGSAYGYTF. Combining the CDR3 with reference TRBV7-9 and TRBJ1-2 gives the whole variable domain DTGVSQNPRHKITKRGQNVTFRCDPISEHNRLYWYRQTLGQGPEFLTYFQNEAQLEKSRLLSDRFSAERPKGSFSTLEIQRTEQGDSAMYLCASSPGSAYGYTFGSGTRLTVV.

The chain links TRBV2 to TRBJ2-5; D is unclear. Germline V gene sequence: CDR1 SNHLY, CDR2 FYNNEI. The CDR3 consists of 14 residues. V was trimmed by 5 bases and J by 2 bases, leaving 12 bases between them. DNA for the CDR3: TGTGCCAGCAGTCCGTGGACGGCTCAAGAGACCCAGTACTTC. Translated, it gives CASSPWTAQETQYF.

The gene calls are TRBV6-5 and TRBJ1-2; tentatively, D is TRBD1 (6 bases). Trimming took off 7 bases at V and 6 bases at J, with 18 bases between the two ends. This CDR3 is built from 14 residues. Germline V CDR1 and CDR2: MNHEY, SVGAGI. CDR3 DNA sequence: TGTGCCAGCACCAAAATAGCAGGGGTGGATGGCTACACCTTC. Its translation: CASTKIAGVDGYTF.

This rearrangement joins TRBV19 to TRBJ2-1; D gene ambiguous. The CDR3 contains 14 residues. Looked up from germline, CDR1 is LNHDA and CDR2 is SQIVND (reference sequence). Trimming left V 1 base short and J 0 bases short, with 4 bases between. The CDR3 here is CASSIAISYNEQFF. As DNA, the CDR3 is TGTGCCAGTAGTATAGCGATCTCCTACAATGAGCAGTTCTTC.